The source of this T cell receptor beta chain is a study of beta chain features in type 1 diabetes. Turning to this clone: Antigen specificity is unknown.

Findings of the study overall: Among patients with Type 1 diabetes, TCRB CDR3s were moderately but significantly shorter in every one of the four CD4+ subsets. Sequencing from cDNA could over-represent high-TCR-expressing cells.

CD4+ naive, central memory, regulatory and stem cell-like memory cells were sorted via CD45RO/CCR7/CD25/CD127/CD95/CD27. Sorted populations all had greater than 98% purity. What was sequenced were expressed TCRB transcripts, since all of the isolated RNA had been reverse transcribed. The method was immunoSEQ multiplex PCR; TCRdb's version includes in-frame clones alone and lacks a portion of them. The sample records tens of thousands of clones, around 68% being singletons. V was shortened by 6 bases and J by 0 bases, with 12 bases between the two germline ends. CDR3 length: 14 residues. Germline V gene data show CDR1 as KGHSH and CDR2 as LQKENI.

The origin of this receptor is a woman aged 35 to 49 with type 1 diabetes. Sequenced input: stem cell memory CD4+ T cells from blood. The V call is TRBV18, the J call TRBJ2-7, with D possibly being TRBD1 (6 bases). CDR3 nucleotides: TGTGCCAGCTCCCGAGGGACAAGCTCCTACGAGCAGTACTTC. This translates into CASSRGTSSYEQYF. Supplemented by reference TRBV18 and TRBJ2-7, the full variable domain reads NAGVMQNPRHLVRRRGQEARLRCSPMKGHSHVYWYRQLPEEGLKFMVYLQKENIIDESGMPKERFSAEFPKEGPSILRIQQVVRGDSAAYFCASSRGTSSYEQYFGPGTRLTVT.